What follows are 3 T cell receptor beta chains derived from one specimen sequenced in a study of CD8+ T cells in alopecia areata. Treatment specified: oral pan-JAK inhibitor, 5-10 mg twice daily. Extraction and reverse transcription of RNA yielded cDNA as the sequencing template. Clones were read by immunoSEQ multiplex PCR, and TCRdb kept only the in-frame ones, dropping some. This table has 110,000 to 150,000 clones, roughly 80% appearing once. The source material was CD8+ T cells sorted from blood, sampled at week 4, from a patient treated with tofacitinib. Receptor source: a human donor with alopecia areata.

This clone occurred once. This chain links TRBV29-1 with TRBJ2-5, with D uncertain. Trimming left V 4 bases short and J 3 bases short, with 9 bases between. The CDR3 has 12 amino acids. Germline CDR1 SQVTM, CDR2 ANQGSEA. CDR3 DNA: TGCAGCGTTGTGGCAGATAAAGAGACCCAGTACTTC. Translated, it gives CSVVADKETQYF.

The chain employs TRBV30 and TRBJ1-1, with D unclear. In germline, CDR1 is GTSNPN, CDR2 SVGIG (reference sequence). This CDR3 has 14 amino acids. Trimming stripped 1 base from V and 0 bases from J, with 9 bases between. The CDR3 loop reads CAWSEVQMNTEAFF. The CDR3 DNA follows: TGTGCCTGGAGTGAGGTTCAGATGAACACTGAAGCTTTCTTT.

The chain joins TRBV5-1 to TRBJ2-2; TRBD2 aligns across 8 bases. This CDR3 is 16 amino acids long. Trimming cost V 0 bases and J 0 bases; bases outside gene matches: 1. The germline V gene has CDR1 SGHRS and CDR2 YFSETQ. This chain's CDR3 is CASSLGLASNTGELFF. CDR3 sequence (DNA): TGCGCCAGCAGCTTGGGACTAGCGTCGAACACCGGGGAGCTGTTTTTT.